This T cell receptor beta chain derives from a study of T cell changes during pregnancy in multiple sclerosis. Clones were read by immunoSEQ multiplex PCR, and TCRdb kept only the in-frame ones, dropping some. The table records about 13,000 clones, roughly nine tenths of them present only once. The CDR3 sequence is 17 residues long. V was shortened by 2 bases and J by 1 base, with 16 bases between the two germline ends. Germline CDR1 MDHEN, CDR2 SYDVKM. The sequence derives from a female donor in good health, enrolled as a control in a pregnancy study. The chain recombines TRBV28 with TRBJ2-3; maybe TRBD2 (5 bases). The material sequenced was CD8+ T cells from peripheral blood mononuclear cells, taken after pregnancy. Here the CDR3 reads CASSLGVAGSGTDTQYF. CDR3 DNA: TGTGCCAGCAGTTTAGGGGTGGCGGGTTCTGGCACAGATACGCAGTATTTT.